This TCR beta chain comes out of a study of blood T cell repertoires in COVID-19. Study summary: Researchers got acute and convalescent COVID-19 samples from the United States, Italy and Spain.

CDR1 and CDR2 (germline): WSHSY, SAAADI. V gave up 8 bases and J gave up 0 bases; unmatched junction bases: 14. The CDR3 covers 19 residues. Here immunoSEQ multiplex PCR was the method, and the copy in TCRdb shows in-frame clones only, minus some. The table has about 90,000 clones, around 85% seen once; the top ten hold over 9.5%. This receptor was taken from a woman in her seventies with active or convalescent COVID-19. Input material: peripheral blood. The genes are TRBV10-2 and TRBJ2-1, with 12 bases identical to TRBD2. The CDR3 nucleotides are TGCGCCAGCGGTAGCGGAGGGCTAGCGGGGGGGAGCTCCTACAATGAGCAGTTCTTC. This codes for CASGSGGLAGGSSYNEQFF.